This T cell receptor beta chain comes out of a study of monozygotic twins with inflammatory bowel disease. Regarding this clonotype: The antigen is not known.

The CDR3 sequence is 17 residues long. Study conclusions and caveats: Neither one strong signal nor one clonotype associated with IBD was supported. No detectable difference in repertoire similarity separated concordant from discordant twins, possibly as a result of limited power.

The blood volume drawn from each donor was 2.5 ml. Template switching incorporated UMIs with a 6-nucleotide sample barcode. TCRdb re-called the 5' RACE reads and shows each CDR3 protein once, DNA omitted. This repertoire comprises 200,000 to 250,000 distinct CDR3 sequences; its ten largest clones make up roughly 1.7%. This sequence originates from a human donor with ulcerative colitis or Crohn's disease, or a healthy co-twin of an affected twin (not recorded which). The V call is TRBV12-3 or TRBV12-4, the J call TRBJ2-2; with no DNA, the TCRdb D assignment of TRBD1 cannot be verified. The sequencing input was blood. This CDR3 is CASRVDRPTSGTGELFF.